The table lists the clone carrying this TCR beta chain with a few counts. No antigen is known for it. The sample originates from a study of cytomegalovirus exposure and HLA in healthy donors. Turning to the study itself: There were 300 to 400 genotyped donors. Of these, about 81% fell in the genetic ancestry cluster associated with self-reported Caucasian donors.

The study ran its PCR with 60 Vbeta and 13 Jbeta primers. Data came from immunoSEQ multiplex PCR; TCRdb stores just in-frame clones and leaves some out. The table includes more than 75,000 clones, 70% to 85% detected once. The CDR3 loop spans 14 amino acids. CDR1 and CDR2 (germline): MDHEN, SYDVKM. Trimming pared 2 bases from V and 1 base from J, leaving 8 bases between. Study results and limitations: A reported reduction in N-insertions relative to the roughly 700-donor mean was seen in an Asian-associated ancestry cluster in a later analysis. TCR association rates varied by HLA locus in a later analysis, with DRB1 highest and HLA-C lowest.

The chain has TRBV28 and TRBJ1-1; tentatively, D is TRBD1 (5 bases). The sample comprised PBMCs. The sequence came from a middle-aged man in good health and CMV-seropositive. The CDR3 sequence: CASSLVQANTEAFF. CDR3 coding DNA: TGTGCCAGCAGTTTAGTACAGGCGAACACTGAAGCTTTCTTT.